The T cell receptor (beta chain) described here comes from a study of cytomegalovirus exposure and HLA in healthy donors. As regards this clone: Its target is not known.

The PCR ran on 60 Vbeta and 13 Jbeta primers. The table came from immunoSEQ multiplex PCR; TCRdb's copy has only in-frame clones and leaves some out. The data contain about 120,000 clones, around 75% of them singletons. Germline CDR1 and CDR2: MNHNS and SASEGT. Trimming took 5 bases from V and 0 from J; bases not matched to a gene: 3. The CDR3 is 15 residues long. Study-wide findings and caveats: A later analysis appeared to link common viral pathogens to several of the most significant clusters. Previously analyzed data showed that most TCR beta V segments were productive at a frequency of about 87% or about 30%.

This chain links TRBV6-1 with TRBJ2-3, with 9 bases aligning to TRBD1. The TCR was taken from a man younger than 45 in good health and CMV-seronegative. Sequenced: PBMCs. In nucleotides, the CDR3 is TGTGCCAGCAGTCCCGGGACAGGGAGCACAGATACGCAGTATTTT. It encodes CASSPGTGSTDTQYF.